This TCR beta chain was identified during a study of CD8 T cells in Susac syndrome (dated by TCRdb to about 2019). In terms of the full investigation: Repertoire sequencing was used to test whether CD8+ T cell activation and differentiation in Susac syndrome was antigen driven. The study compared CD8+ T cell repertoire clonality among around 11 healthy donors, about 14 Susac syndrome patients and fewer than 19 multiple sclerosis patients. General study outcomes and caveats: The study acknowledged that relatively few individuals were included in the TCR sequencing and HLA analysis.

V drops 4 bases and J drops 4 bases, leaving 9 bases in between. Including cysteine and phenylalanine, the CDR3 has 13 amino acids. Only CDR3 DNA is held: 39 bases, read in frame from base 1. From the germline V gene, CDR1 is MGHRA and CDR2 is YSYEKL. Peripheral blood CD8+ and CD4+ T cells from healthy donors, Susac syndrome patients and multiple sclerosis patients were profiled by high-throughput TCR beta sequencing. The multiple sclerosis controls were treatment-naive patients who had stable or active relapsing-remitting disease and met the revised McDonald criteria. Bulk CD8+ and CD4+ T cells were purified by magnetic negative isolation, whereas CD8+ TEMRA cells were enriched by FACS. Blood was collected in EDTA tubes and processed within 24 hours, with PBMCs isolated through density gradient centrifugation. PBMCs intended for TCR sequencing were cryopreserved in liquid nitrogen and thawed later in a water bath at 37 degrees C. The sorted or isolated CD4+, CD8+ and CD8+ TEMRA cells had a purity of 90% or higher.

Concerning this clonotype: The clone's antigen remains unknown. No base qualities exist here, and no much larger clone lies one base off it.

RNA was extracted using the RNeasy kit, and about 0.5 to 1 microgram was reverse transcribed with random hexamers. The immunoSEQ multiplex PCR assay, which covers 54 Vbeta and 13 Jbeta segments, was used to amplify TCR beta CDR3 regions. PCR amplification bias was corrected by using a synthetic template baseline for primer optimization and computational correction. The authors' pipeline ran thus. Reads were annotated to V, D and J genes according to IMGT and were analyzed with immunoSEQ Analyzer, with only productive sequences retained. Clonality was computed as one minus Shannon entropy normalized by log2 of the number of productive unique sequences. For each patient and control, public and private clones were evaluated within the 100 most prevalent clones. Clones were defined as Susac-specific if absent from the healthy and MS cohorts, from 900 to 1,300 published viral clones and from other ImmuneACCESS disease sequences. Using fastp trimming at Q25 and MiXCR clonotype assembly, TCRdb reanalyzed the public sequencing data and kept in-frame beta chains. Every entry covers one CDR3 protein and lists the most common genes and DNA from its rows. These V and J calls derive from TCRdb rather than the authors' analysis. The sample table holds roughly 300,000 distinct CDR3 sequences, of which about 88% were seen once. The ten biggest clones cover around 0.11% of the sample.

The sample comprised CD8+ T cells from PBMCs. The sequence is built from TRBV4-1 and TRBJ2-3; the D gene cannot be resolved reliably. This clonotype was obtained from a human donor with multiple sclerosis. The nucleotides are TGCGCCAGCAGCCCTGGGCCGGCAGATACGCAGTATTTT. Its product reads: CASSPGPADTQYF.